The present T cell receptor beta chain was sequenced within a study of T cell responses to AZD1222 COVID-19 vaccine. Study observations and caveats: Unmutated regions of variants are reportedly targeted by nearly half of spike-specific TCRs.

Turning to this clone: Its antigen is as yet unknown.

With 3 bases removed from V and 5 bases from J, the gap between germline ends came to 13 bases. Looked up from germline, CDR1 is MNHNS and CDR2 is SASEGT. The CDR3 contains 15 residues. Some clones are missing from TCRdb's copy, which holds only in-frame ones; the method was immunoSEQ multiplex PCR. The sample holds around 150,000 clones, 90% to 95% seen once. The V and J genes are TRBV6-1 and TRBJ1-4; D unclear. Sequenced material: peripheral blood, taken 28 days after the second AZD1222 dose. This clonotype originated in an adult who received the AZD1222 COVID-19 vaccine. The CDR3 DNA follows: TGTGCCAGCAGTGAGGCTCAACCAGGCAATGAAAAACTGTTTTTT. It is translated as CASSEAQPGNEKLFF.